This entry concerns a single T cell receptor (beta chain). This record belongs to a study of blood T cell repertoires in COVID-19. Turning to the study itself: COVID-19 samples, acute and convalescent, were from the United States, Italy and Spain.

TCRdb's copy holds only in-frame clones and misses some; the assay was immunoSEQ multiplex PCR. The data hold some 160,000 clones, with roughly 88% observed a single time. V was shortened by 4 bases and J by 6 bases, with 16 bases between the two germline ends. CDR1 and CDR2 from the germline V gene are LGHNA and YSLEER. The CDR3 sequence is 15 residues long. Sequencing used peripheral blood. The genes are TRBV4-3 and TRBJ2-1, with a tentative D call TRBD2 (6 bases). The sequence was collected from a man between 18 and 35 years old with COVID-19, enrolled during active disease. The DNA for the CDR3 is TGCGCCAGCAGCCCCCAAGCGAGGGACTTCAATGAGCAGTTCTTC. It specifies CASSPQARDFNEQFF.